The 24 T cell receptor beta chains given below trace back to one sample, sequenced in a study of naive and memory T cell subsets. The antigens of these receptors remain unknown. Study results and limitations: A few larger clonotypes appeared in naive repertoires, especially CD8, possibly memory cells re-expressing CD45RA.

An equimolar mix of two oligonucleotides served as the beta constant-region primer for TRBC1 and TRBC2. Nested alpha and beta constant-region primers with the SP2 primer drove four PCR rounds on ligated cDNA. TCRdb re-derived calls from the UMI-ligation and nested PCR reads in MiXCR, one entry per CDR3 protein. This table holds about 100,000 distinct CDR3 sequences, 14% found once. The sample taken for sequencing was naive CD8+ T cells from blood. All receptors come from a human donor in good health.

This clonotype was counted a few times. The chain uses TRBV7-9 and TRBJ2-7; 7 bases align to TRBD1. Trimming removed 6 bases from V and 6 bases from J; junction bases left unmatched: 5. The V gene's germline CDR1 is SEHNR and CDR2 FQNEAQ (reference sequence). This CDR3 has 12 amino acids. This CDR3 is CASRQGIGEQYF. Here the CDR3 DNA reads TGTGCCAGCAGACAGGGGATAGGCGAGCAGTACTTC.

This clonotype was picked up many times. V is TRBV6-2 or TRBV6-3 and J is TRBJ2-2, with 7 bases aligning to TRBD2. With V trimmed by 8 bases and J by 5 bases, 8 bases remained unmatched. The CDR3 sequence is 14 residues long. The germline V gene has CDR1 MNHEY and CDR2 SVGEGT. CDR3 residues: CASSRFGGTGELFF. CDR3 DNA: TGTGCCAGCTCGAGGTTCGGGGGGACCGGGGAGCTGTTTTTT.

This clonotype was counted a few times. The chain carries TRBV9 and TRBJ2-1; 12 bases agree with TRBD2. Trimming removed 4 bases from V and 8 bases from J; junction bases left unmatched: 4. Germline values: CDR1 SGDLS, CDR2 YYNGEE. This CDR3 has 14 residues. The CDR3 DNA sequence: TGTGCCAGCAGCCCGGGACTAGCGGGTTATGAGCAGTTCTTC. It yields the protein CASSPGLAGYEQFF. Complete variable domain (other parts from reference TRBV9 and TRBJ2-1): DSGVTQTPKHLITATGQRVTLRCSPRSGDLSVYWYQQSLDQGLQFLIQYYNGEERAKGNILERFSAQQFPDLHSELNLSSLELGDSALYFCASSPGLAGYEQFFGPGTRLTVL.

The genes are TRBV4-3 and TRBJ2-1; no definite D call. The CDR3 totals 13 residues. Germline V gene data show CDR1 as LGHNA and CDR2 as YSLEER. Deletions cut 2 bases from V and 9 bases from J, with 11 bases between. In nucleotides, the CDR3 is TGCGCCAGCAGCCAAAAAAAAGAGGTTGAGCAGTTCTTC. This sequence encodes CASSQKKEVEQFF.

This clonotype was seen only a few times. The chain uses TRBV4-3 and TRBJ1-4; no definite D call. Between the trimmed V and J ends, which lost 0 bases and 4 bases, there was a span of 12 bases. The CDR3 has 16 amino acids. Per germline, CDR1 LGHNA and CDR2 YSLEER. CDR3 protein: CASSQERALGNEKLFF. The CDR3 DNA reads as TGCGCCAGCAGCCAAGAACGTGCATTGGGTAATGAAAAACTGTTTTTT.

The chain carries TRBV4-1 and TRBJ2-1, with 7 bases lining up with TRBD1. This CDR3 spans 14 amino acids. V shed 2 bases and J 5 bases; nucleotides not matched to a gene: 3. The germline gives CDR1 MGHRA, CDR2 YSYEKL. CDR3 coding DNA: TGCGCCAGCAGCCAATTACAGGGGAACAATGAGCAGTTCTTC. This gives the protein CASSQLQGNNEQFF.

This clonotype appeared many times. This chain connects TRBV9 to TRBJ1-1; D gene unclear. Germline loops: CDR1 SGDLS, CDR2 YYNGEE. The CDR3 spans 12 residues. V gave up 4 bases and J gave up 3 bases, with 7 bases separating them. CDR3 sequence reads: CASSPWDTEAFF. CDR3 nucleotides: TGTGCCAGCAGCCCCTGGGACACTGAAGCTTTCTTT.

The V gene is TRBV12-3 or TRBV12-4, the J gene TRBJ2-3, with TRBD2 identical over 10 bases. This CDR3 region has 15 residues. V dropped 4 bases and J dropped 6; count of bases not matched to a gene: 7. CDR3 coding DNA: TGTGCCAGCAGTTCGAGCGGGAGGGCCGCGGATACGCAGTATTTT. This sequence encodes CASSSSGRAADTQYF.

This clonotype was counted many times. The chain has TRBV24-1 and TRBJ2-5, with 7 bases matching TRBD1. Trimming took 9 bases from V and 2 from J; bases not matched to a gene: 5. Per germline, CDR1 KGHDR and CDR2 SFDVKD. The CDR3 extends over 13 amino acids. In DNA form, the CDR3 reads TGTGCCACCGCCGGGACAGAGCAAGAGACCCAGTACTTC. It specifies CATAGTEQETQYF.

The CDR3 DNA reads TGCGCCAGCAGCCAAGACACAGATTACACCGGGGAGCTGTTTTTT. Amino acid sequence: CASSQDTDYTGELFF. The rearrangement uses TRBV4-3 and TRBJ2-2; no firm D call. From germline, CDR1 is LGHNA and CDR2 YSLEER. The CDR3 covers 15 residues. V was shortened by 0 bases and J by 3 bases, with 8 bases between the two germline ends.

The chain combines TRBV2 with TRBJ2-3, with D possibly TRBD1 on 6 matching bases. The CDR3 spans 15 residues. Germline assignment: CDR1 SNHLY and CDR2 FYNNEI. Trimming cost V 3 bases and J 0 bases, with 10 bases left between them. Here the CDR3 reads CASSDLQGSTDTQYF. CDR3 in DNA: TGTGCCAGCAGTGATCTACAGGGTAGCACAGATACGCAGTATTTT.

This clonotype was counted many times. This rearrangement joins TRBV28 to TRBJ2-7; 10 positions agree with TRBD1. The CDR3 has 16 residues. The junction had 8 bases not matched to a gene; V was cut back by 5 bases and J by 1 base. Germline CDR1 MDHEN, CDR2 SYDVKM. Here the CDR3 DNA reads TGTGCCAGCAGTCTGCGAGGACAGGGGGTTTCCTACGAGCAGTACTTC. Translating gives CASSLRGQGVSYEQYF.

This clonotype was detected ten times or more. This chain uses TRBV14 with TRBJ2-3, with 11 positions matching TRBD1. Germline V CDR1 and CDR2: SGHDN, FVKESK. The CDR3 spans 16 residues. The junction had 5 bases not matched to a gene; V was cut back by 4 bases and J by 2 bases. CDR3 nucleotide sequence: TGTGCCAGCAGCCCTCCGGGACAGGGGGTCACAGATACGCAGTATTTT. Its protein is CASSPPGQGVTDTQYF.

This clonotype was detected ten times or more. The genes are TRBV29-1 and TRBJ2-3; D is ambiguous. The germline gives CDR1 SQVTM, CDR2 ANQGSEA. This CDR3 contains 14 residues. Trimming shortened V by 7 bases and J by 0 bases, and 14 bases separated the two germline ends. The DNA for the CDR3 is TGCAGCGCCCCCGACATAACTAGCACAGATACGCAGTATTTT. Its protein product is CSAPDITSTDTQYF.

This clonotype was detected many times. The chain is built from TRBV20-1 and TRBJ1-5; no clear D. CDR1 DFQATT and CDR2 SNEGSKA come from the germline V gene (reference sequence). This CDR3 contains 15 residues. Trimming removed 0 bases from V and 1 base from J, with 10 bases in between. The chain's CDR3 is CSARDSSDSNQPQHF. CDR3 DNA: TGCAGTGCTAGAGATTCGTCCGACAGCAATCAGCCCCAGCATTTT.

J is TRBJ2-1 and V is TRBV7-6, with 9 nucleotides matching TRBD2. This CDR3 has 16 residues. Losses at the gene ends were 3 bases for V and 0 bases for J; bases not matched to a gene: 3. Germline CDR1 SGHVS, CDR2 FNYEAQ. CDR3 protein: CASSLFSGSSYNEQFF. The CDR3 coding sequence is TGTGCCAGCAGCTTGTTTAGCGGGAGCTCCTACAATGAGCAGTTCTTC.

This clonotype was picked up many times. The genes are TRBV29-1 and TRBJ1-1; tentatively, D is TRBD1 (6 bases). The germline gives CDR1 SQVTM, CDR2 ANQGSEA. The CDR3 is 14 residues long. V lost 6 bases to trimming and J lost 5 bases, with 19 bases between them. Here the CDR3 reads CSVAMWLRGTEAFF. The CDR3 nucleotides read TGCAGCGTGGCCATGTGGCTCAGGGGTACTGAAGCTTTCTTT.

This clonotype was counted between two and nine times. CDR3 in DNA: TGTGCCAGCAGCCAAGACCCCCGCATCACGGGGGAGGAGACCCAGTACTTC. It is translated as CASSQDPRITGEETQYF. The J gene is TRBJ2-5, the V gene TRBV3-1; a possible D gene is TRBD2 (6 bases). The CDR3 is made up of 17 amino acids. CDR1 is LGHDT, CDR2 YNNKEL, per germline (reference sequence). Trimming removed 0 bases from V and 5 bases from J, with 19 bases in between.

This clonotype turned up a few times. The gene calls are TRBV4-3 and TRBJ1-3; D unresolved. Germline lookup yields CDR1 LGHNA and CDR2 YSLEER. This CDR3 is 14 amino acids long. With 0 bases removed from V and 4 bases from J, the gap between germline ends came to 7 bases. The CDR3 DNA reads as TGCGCCAGCAGCCAAGAATTCGGGGGAAACACCATATATTTT. Protein: CASSQEFGGNTIYF.

This clonotype was observed at least ten times. The V call is TRBV5-1, the J call TRBJ1-1, with D perhaps TRBD1 (5 bases). CDR1 is SGHRS and CDR2 is YFSETQ in the germline V gene. Trimming left V 1 base short and J 1 base short, with 11 bases between. The CDR3 spans 15 residues. The CDR3 is CASSLTPGQNTEAFF. The CDR3 DNA follows: TGCGCCAGCAGCTTGACCCCAGGACAGAACACTGAAGCTTTCTTT. The variable domain in full, with the rest retrieved from reference TRBV5-1 and TRBJ1-1, is KAGVTQTPRYLIKTRGQQVTLSCSPISGHRSVSWYQQTPGQGLQFLFEYFSETQRNKGNFPGRFSGRQFSNSRSEMNVSTLELGDSALYLCASSLTPGQNTEAFFGQGTRLTVV.

This clonotype was seen a few times. The chain employs TRBV12-3 or TRBV12-4 and TRBJ1-5, with a weak D call TRBD1 (5 bases). V was pared by 5 bases and J by 7 bases, with 15 bases between. This CDR3 spans 14 amino acids. This CDR3 is CASSSHRDAQPQHF. DNA for the CDR3: TGTGCCAGCAGTAGTCACCGGGACGCCCAGCCCCAGCATTTT.

V is TRBV29-1 and J is TRBJ2-1; D not certain. Trimming removed 2 bases at V and 4 bases at J, with 6 bases between. From germline, CDR1 is SQVTM and CDR2 ANQGSEA. The CDR3 consists of 12 residues. The CDR3, as DNA: TGCAGCGTTGAACCTATTTACAATGAGCAGTTCTTC. As protein: CSVEPIYNEQFF.

In this sample, this clonotype turned up a few times. The chain carries TRBV27 and TRBJ1-1; 10 nucleotides match TRBD1. Trimming cost V 5 bases and J 4 bases; bases outside gene matches: 4. Germline V lookup: CDR1 MNHEY, CDR2 SMNVEV (reference sequence). The CDR3 runs to 14 residues. This chain's CDR3 is CASSAGQGGTEAFF. In DNA, the CDR3 is TGTGCCAGCAGTGCAGGACAGGGGGGCACTGAAGCTTTCTTT.

J is TRBJ1-2 and V is TRBV4-2; no clear D gene. Per the germline V gene, CDR1 is LGHNA and CDR2 is YNFKEQ. This CDR3 spans 13 amino acids. Trimming stripped 0 bases from V and 7 bases from J, with 9 bases between. CDR3 in DNA: TGTGCCAGCAGCCAAGATGTCGGGTTTGGCTACACCTTC. Its protein product is CASSQDVGFGYTF.